A selection of T cell receptor beta chains follows, all from one sample in a study of shared clonotypes between healthy human individuals. The table came from immunoSEQ multiplex PCR; TCRdb's copy has only in-frame clones and leaves some out. Altogether 1,500,000 or so clones are present, roughly 96% being singletons, with the ten largest covering 1.2%. Sequencing was performed on naive CD4+ T cells sorted from blood. These receptors were taken from a man aged 25 to 45 in good health. Both conserved end residues are part of each CDR3. D genes are given only for firm matches. Not all rows give a size; the values are once, few, many and, for expanded clones, a class.

v_call: TRBV6-1
d_call: TRBD1
j_call: TRBJ1-4
clone_size: .
cdr3_aa: CASIWTGRDEKLFF
cdr3_nt: TGTGCCAGCATATGGACAGGGCGGGATGAAAAACTGTTTTTT

v_call: TRBV18
d_call: .
j_call: TRBJ2-1
clone_size: .
cdr3_aa: CASSPLRGGGSYNEQFF
cdr3_nt: TGTGCCAGCTCACCACTAAGGGGAGGAGGCTCCTACAATGAGCAGTTCTTC

v_call: TRBV5-6
d_call: .
j_call: TRBJ1-1
clone_size: once
cdr3_aa: CASSFKGNTEAFF
cdr3_nt: TGTGCCAGCAGCTTTAAGGGTAACACTGAAGCTTTCTTT

v_call: TRBV15
d_call: TRBD1
j_call: TRBJ1-2
clone_size: .
cdr3_aa: CATSRDGTGSYGYTF
cdr3_nt: TGTGCCACCAGCAGAGACGGGACAGGGAGCTATGGCTACACCTTC

v_call: TRBV4-1
d_call: TRBD2
j_call: TRBJ2-2
clone_size: .
cdr3_aa: CASSQEDGGRASYTGELFF
cdr3_nt: TGCGCCAGCAGCCAAGAAGATGGTGGGAGGGCCTCATACACCGGGGAGCTGTTTTTT

v_call: TRBV6-1
d_call: TRBD2
j_call: TRBJ2-7
clone_size: .
cdr3_aa: CASRASGSYEQYF
cdr3_nt: TGTGCCAGCAGGGCTAGCGGCTCCTACGAGCAGTACTTC

v_call: TRBV28
d_call: TRBD2
j_call: TRBJ2-7
clone_size: few
cdr3_aa: CASSFPGLVYEQYF
cdr3_nt: TGTGCCAGCAGTTTTCCGGGACTAGTCTACGAGCAGTACTTC

v_call: TRBV5-4
d_call: .
j_call: TRBJ2-7
clone_size: once
cdr3_aa: CASSTGTSSYEQYF
cdr3_nt: TGTGCCAGCAGCACCGGGACATCTTCCTACGAGCAGTACTTC

v_call: TRBV5-4
d_call: TRBD2
j_call: TRBJ2-5
clone_size: .
cdr3_aa: CASSHSGRGYGQYF
cdr3_nt: TGTGCCAGCAGTCATAGCGGGAGAGGGTATGGCCAGTACTTC

v_call: TRBV5-1
d_call: .
j_call: TRBJ1-1
clone_size: once
cdr3_aa: CASSSYPGLSNTEAFF
cdr3_nt: TGCGCCAGCAGCTCGTATCCGGGACTTTCGAACACTGAAGCTTTCTTT

v_call: TRBV20-1
d_call: TRBD2
j_call: TRBJ2-3
clone_size: .
cdr3_aa: CSVIAGDTQYF
cdr3_nt: TGCAGTGTAATAGCGGGAGATACGCAGTATTTT

v_call: TRBV28
d_call: .
j_call: TRBJ2-1
clone_size: .
cdr3_aa: CASSQPGLEQFF
cdr3_nt: TGTGCCAGCAGCCAACCTGGCTTAGAACAGTTCTTC

v_call: TRBV9
d_call: TRBD1
j_call: TRBJ1-4
clone_size: .
cdr3_aa: CASSPRHWDRGANEKLFF
cdr3_nt: TGTGCCAGCAGCCCCCGCCATTGGGACAGGGGGGCTAATGAAAAACTGTTTTTT

v_call: TRBV18
d_call: TRBD2
j_call: TRBJ2-3
clone_size: .
cdr3_aa: CASSPRRTSGSDTDTQYF
cdr3_nt: TGTGCCAGCTCACCACGGCGGACTAGCGGGAGCGATACAGATACGCAGTATTTT

v_call: TRBV9
d_call: .
j_call: TRBJ2-1
clone_size: .
cdr3_aa: CASSVVMDNEQFF
cdr3_nt: TGTGCCAGCAGCGTAGTAATGGACAATGAGCAGTTCTTC

v_call: TRBV7-2
d_call: TRBD1
j_call: TRBJ2-7
clone_size: .
cdr3_aa: CASSRQGGEQYF
cdr3_nt: TGTGCCAGCAGCCGACAGGGTGGCGAGCAGTACTTC

v_call: TRBV25-1
d_call: TRBD1
j_call: TRBJ1-4
clone_size: .
cdr3_aa: CASSETGRPNEKLFF
cdr3_nt: TGTGCCAGCAGTGAGACAGGGCGTCCTAATGAAAAACTGTTTTTT

v_call: TRBV12-5
d_call: .
j_call: TRBJ2-1
clone_size: .
cdr3_aa: CASAVGATLMDEQFF
cdr3_nt: TGTGCTAGTGCGGTTGGGGCTACCCTCATGGATGAGCAGTTCTTC

v_call: TRBV5-1
d_call: .
j_call: TRBJ2-3
clone_size: .
cdr3_aa: CASSLGGKTDTQYF
cdr3_nt: TGCGCCAGCAGCCTGGGCGGGAAGACAGATACGCAGTATTTT

v_call: TRBV11-2
d_call: .
j_call: TRBJ2-7
clone_size: .
cdr3_aa: CASSLGVISTLPLGAHGYF
cdr3_nt: TGTGCCAGCAGCTTAGGGGTAATTTCGACGTTACCACTGGGGGCCCACGGGTACTTC

v_call: TRBV18
d_call: TRBD1
j_call: TRBJ2-7
clone_size: .
cdr3_aa: CASSRQGANEQYF
cdr3_nt: TGTGCCAGCTCCCGACAGGGGGCTAACGAGCAGTACTTC

v_call: TRBV29-1
d_call: .
j_call: TRBJ2-5
clone_size: .
cdr3_aa: CSVEPGSQETQYF
cdr3_nt: TGCAGCGTTGAGCCGGGATCGCAAGAGACCCAGTACTTC

v_call: TRBV2
d_call: TRBD2
j_call: TRBJ2-3
clone_size: once
cdr3_aa: CASSGDGTDTQYF
cdr3_nt: TGTGCCAGTAGCGGGGACGGCACAGATACGCAGTATTTT

v_call: TRBV27
d_call: TRBD2
j_call: TRBJ2-3
clone_size: .
cdr3_aa: CASSSPGLAGGVGADTQYF
cdr3_nt: TGTGCCAGCAGTTCACCGGGACTAGCGGGAGGTGTGGGGGCAGATACGCAGTATTTT

v_call: TRBV27
d_call: .
j_call: TRBJ2-1
clone_size: .
cdr3_aa: CASSPSPWVPPYNEQFF
cdr3_nt: TGTGCCAGCAGTCCGTCTCCGTGGGTCCCTCCCTACAATGAGCAGTTCTTC

v_call: TRBV6-5
d_call: .
j_call: TRBJ2-7
clone_size: .
cdr3_aa: CASATGHEQYF
cdr3_nt: TGTGCCAGCGCTACGGGACACGAGCAGTACTTC

v_call: TRBV9
d_call: .
j_call: TRBJ2-2
clone_size: .
cdr3_aa: CASSVLPTAGSTGELFF
cdr3_nt: TGTGCCAGCAGCGTACTCCCCACCGCAGGGTCCACCGGGGAGCTGTTTTTT

v_call: TRBV18
d_call: TRBD2
j_call: TRBJ2-1
clone_size: .
cdr3_aa: CASSFVDVGTSGRAEQFF
cdr3_nt: TGTGCCAGCTCGTTCGTGGACGTTGGGACTAGCGGGAGAGCTGAGCAGTTCTTC

v_call: TRBV2
d_call: TRBD1
j_call: TRBJ2-2
clone_size: .
cdr3_aa: CASRDSNTGELFF
cdr3_nt: TGTGCCAGCCGGGACAGCAACACCGGGGAGCTGTTTTTT

v_call: TRBV11-3
d_call: TRBD1
j_call: TRBJ2-3
clone_size: .
cdr3_aa: CASSLRQGKDTQYF
cdr3_nt: TGTGCCAGCAGCTTACGACAGGGGAAAGATACGCAGTATTTT

v_call: TRBV18
d_call: .
j_call: TRBJ2-7
clone_size: .
cdr3_aa: CASSPRRSETNLREQYF
cdr3_nt: TGTGCCAGCTCACCACGGCGGAGCGAGACCAACCTACGCGAGCAGTACTTC

v_call: TRBV25-1
d_call: .
j_call: TRBJ2-2
clone_size: once
cdr3_aa: CASSELGGLSIAGELFF
cdr3_nt: TGTGCCAGCAGTGAACTAGGTGGACTATCAATAGCCGGGGAGCTGTTTTTT

v_call: TRBV2
d_call: .
j_call: TRBJ2-5
clone_size: .
cdr3_aa: CASTNMETQYF
cdr3_nt: TGTGCCAGCACCAACATGGAGACCCAGTACTTC

v_call: TRBV5-1
d_call: .
j_call: TRBJ1-3
clone_size: .
cdr3_aa: CASSLGSESQGNTIYF
cdr3_nt: TGCGCCAGCAGCTTGGGTTCAGAATCGCAGGGAAACACCATATATTTT

v_call: TRBV28
d_call: TRBD2
j_call: TRBJ2-7
clone_size: .
cdr3_aa: CASSSDASGSSYEQYF
cdr3_nt: TGTGCCAGCAGTTCCGACGCTAGCGGAAGCTCCTACGAGCAGTACTTC

v_call: TRBV4-2
d_call: .
j_call: TRBJ1-5
clone_size: .
cdr3_aa: CASSQDLGDQPQHF
cdr3_nt: TGTGCCAGCAGCCAAGATCTGGGGGATCAGCCCCAGCATTTT

v_call: TRBV5-1
d_call: .
j_call: TRBJ2-1
clone_size: .
cdr3_aa: CASSPGTSGNEQFF
cdr3_nt: TGCGCCAGCAGCCCCGGGACCTCGGGGAATGAGCAGTTCTTC

v_call: TRBV11-3
d_call: .
j_call: TRBJ2-1
clone_size: .
cdr3_aa: CASSLSSGQEQFF
cdr3_nt: TGTGCCAGCAGCTTAAGTAGTGGGCAGGAGCAGTTCTTC

v_call: TRBV4-2
d_call: .
j_call: TRBJ2-7
clone_size: .
cdr3_aa: CASSQGAEQYF
cdr3_nt: TGTGCCAGCAGCCAAGGGGCGGAACAGTACTTC

v_call: TRBV10-3
d_call: .
j_call: TRBJ1-4
clone_size: .
cdr3_aa: CATGGGGTNEKLFF
cdr3_nt: TGTGCCACCGGGGGGGGCGGCACTAATGAAAAACTGTTTTTT

v_call: TRBV9
d_call: .
j_call: TRBJ1-1
clone_size: .
cdr3_aa: CASSLEQMNTEAFF
cdr3_nt: TGTGCCAGCAGCCTCGAGCAGATGAACACTGAAGCTTTCTTT

v_call: TRBV30
d_call: .
j_call: TRBJ2-5
clone_size: once
cdr3_aa: CASGQETQYF
cdr3_nt: TGTGCCTCGGGGCAAGAGACCCAGTACTTC

v_call: TRBV14
d_call: .
j_call: TRBJ2-5
clone_size: once
cdr3_aa: CASSQPDRYQETQYF
cdr3_nt: TGTGCCAGCAGCCAGCCGGACAGATATCAAGAGACCCAGTACTTC

v_call: TRBV5-1
d_call: .
j_call: TRBJ2-1
clone_size: .
cdr3_aa: CASSLRLGRLGTTNNEQFF
cdr3_nt: TGCGCCAGCAGCTTACGACTAGGACGCCTGGGTACTACTAACAATGAGCAGTTCTTC

v_call: TRBV5-4
d_call: TRBD2
j_call: TRBJ2-5
clone_size: once
cdr3_aa: CASSLTSGGVETQYF
cdr3_nt: TGTGCCAGCAGCTTGACTAGCGGGGGGGTAGAGACCCAGTACTTC

v_call: TRBV18
d_call: .
j_call: TRBJ2-1
clone_size: .
cdr3_aa: CASSGQSPPQYNEQFF
cdr3_nt: TGTGCCAGCTCAGGTCAAAGCCCACCCCAATACAATGAGCAGTTCTTC

v_call: TRBV11-2
d_call: .
j_call: TRBJ2-2
clone_size: .
cdr3_aa: CASSLGLLDRELFF
cdr3_nt: TGTGCCAGCAGCTTAGGACTTTTGGATCGGGAGCTGTTTTTT

v_call: TRBV9
d_call: .
j_call: TRBJ2-7
clone_size: .
cdr3_aa: CASSVGDAGVDEQYF
cdr3_nt: TGTGCCAGCAGCGTAGGGGACGCAGGTGTGGACGAGCAGTACTTC

v_call: TRBV2
d_call: TRBD1
j_call: TRBJ2-7
clone_size: .
cdr3_aa: CASTWGETGARYEQYF
cdr3_nt: TGTGCCAGCACCTGGGGGGAGACAGGGGCAAGGTACGAGCAGTACTTC

v_call: TRBV18
d_call: TRBD2
j_call: TRBJ2-7
clone_size: .
cdr3_aa: CASSPSNGLAGGEQYF
cdr3_nt: TGTGCCAGCTCACCCTCAAATGGACTAGCGGGAGGTGAGCAGTACTTC

v_call: TRBV18
d_call: .
j_call: TRBJ1-5
clone_size: once
cdr3_aa: CASSPRREGRYQPQHF
cdr3_nt: TGTGCCAGCTCACCCCGGAGGGAGGGGAGATATCAGCCCCAGCATTTT

v_call: TRBV28
d_call: TRBD1
j_call: TRBJ2-3
clone_size: .
cdr3_aa: CASSPWDSGTDTQYF
cdr3_nt: TGTGCCAGCAGTCCATGGGACAGCGGCACAGATACGCAGTATTTT

v_call: TRBV18
d_call: TRBD1
j_call: TRBJ1-5
clone_size: .
cdr3_aa: CASSPLTGGSNQPQHF
cdr3_nt: TGTGCCAGCTCACCGCTAACAGGGGGTAGCAATCAGCCCCAGCATTTT

v_call: TRBV27
d_call: TRBD1
j_call: TRBJ2-1
clone_size: .
cdr3_aa: CASSSYRGSEYNEQFF
cdr3_nt: TGTGCCAGCAGTTCCTACAGGGGATCTGAATACAATGAGCAGTTCTTC

v_call: TRBV11-3
d_call: .
j_call: TRBJ2-3
clone_size: .
cdr3_aa: CASSLGKGAVVTRSDTQYF
cdr3_nt: TGTGCCAGCAGCTTGGGGAAGGGCGCGGTTGTTACACGATCAGATACGCAGTATTTT

v_call: TRBV15
d_call: .
j_call: TRBJ1-3
clone_size: .
cdr3_aa: CATSSERPISGNTIYF
cdr3_nt: TGTGCCACCAGCAGCGAACGACCCATCTCTGGAAACACCATATATTTT